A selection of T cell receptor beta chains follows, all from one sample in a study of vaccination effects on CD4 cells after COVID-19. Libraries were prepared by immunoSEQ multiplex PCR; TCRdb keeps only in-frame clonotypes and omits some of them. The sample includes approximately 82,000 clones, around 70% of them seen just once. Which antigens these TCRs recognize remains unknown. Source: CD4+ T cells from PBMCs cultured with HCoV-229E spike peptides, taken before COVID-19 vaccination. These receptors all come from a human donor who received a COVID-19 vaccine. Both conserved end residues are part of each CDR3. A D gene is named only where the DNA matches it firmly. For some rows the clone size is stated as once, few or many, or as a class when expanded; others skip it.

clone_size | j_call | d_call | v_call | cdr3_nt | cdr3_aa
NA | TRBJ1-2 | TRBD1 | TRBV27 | TGTGCCAGCAGTTCCCTCGACAGGGGCTATGGCTACACCTTC | CASSSLDRGYGYTF
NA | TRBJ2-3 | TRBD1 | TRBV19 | TGTGCCAGTAGTATACGGGACAGTAGCACAGATACGCAGTATTTT | CASSIRDSSTDTQYF
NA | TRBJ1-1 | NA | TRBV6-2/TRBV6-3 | TGTGCCAGCAGTTTTAGGGGGGCGAACACTGAAGCTTTCTTT | CASSFRGANTEAFF
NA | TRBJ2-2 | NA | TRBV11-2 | TGTGCCAGCAGCTTAAATTTAGCGACCGGGGAGCTGTTTTTT | CASSLNLATGELFF
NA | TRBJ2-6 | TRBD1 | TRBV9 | TGTGCCAGCAGCCCCGGGGACAGAGACCTCTCTGGGGCCAACGTCCTGACTTTC | CASSPGDRDLSGANVLTF
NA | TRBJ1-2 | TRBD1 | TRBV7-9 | TGTGCCAGCAGCTTAGTTCCCCAGGGGGAAGGCTACACCTTC | CASSLVPQGEGYTF
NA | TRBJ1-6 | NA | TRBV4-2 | TGTGCCAGCAGCCAGGCGACGGATTCAGAAAGGGGATCACCCCTCCACTTT | CASSQATDSERGSPLHF
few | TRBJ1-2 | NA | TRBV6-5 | TGTGCCAGCAGTTACTCGTCGGGCAGGGTATTCGGCTACACCTTC | CASSYSSGRVFGYTF
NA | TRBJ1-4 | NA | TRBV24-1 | TGTGCCACCAGTGACCCACGGAGGGCTAATGAAAAACTGTTTTTT | CATSDPRRANEKLFF
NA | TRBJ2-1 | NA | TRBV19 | TGTGCCAGTAGTAGGGGGGCCTCCTACAATGAGCAGTTCTTC | CASSRGASYNEQFF
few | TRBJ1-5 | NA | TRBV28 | TGTGCCAGCAGCCTTGAAGGGAAGCCCCAGCATTTT | CASSLEGKPQHF
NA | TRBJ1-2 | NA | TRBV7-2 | TGTGCCAGCAGCTTAGCTGGGAAAATAGGCTATGGCTACACCTTC | CASSLAGKIGYGYTF
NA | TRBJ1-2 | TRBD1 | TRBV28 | TGTGCCAGCAGTACCATCGGACAGGGTAGGGGCTACACCTTC | CASSTIGQGRGYTF
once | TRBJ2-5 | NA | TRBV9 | TGTGCCAGCAGCGTAGCTGCCGGGGCGCAAGAGACCCAGTACTTC | CASSVAAGAQETQYF
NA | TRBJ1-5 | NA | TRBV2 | TGTGCCAGCAGTGATTCTTTTGGTAATCAGCCCCAGCATTTT | CASSDSFGNQPQHF
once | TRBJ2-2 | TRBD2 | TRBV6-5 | TGTGCCAGCAGTTACCTCAGACTAGCGGGGGTCGGGGAGCTGTTTTTT | CASSYLRLAGVGELFF
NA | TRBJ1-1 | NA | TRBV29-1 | TGCAGCGGGAAAGACACTGAAGCTTTCTTT | CSGKDTEAFF
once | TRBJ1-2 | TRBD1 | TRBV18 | TGTGCCAGCTCACCACAGGGGGCCGCCTATGGCTACACCTTC | CASSPQGAAYGYTF
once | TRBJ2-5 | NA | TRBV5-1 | TGCGCCAGCACCCCCGGGAGCGGCTATGAGACCCAGTACTTC | CASTPGSGYETQYF
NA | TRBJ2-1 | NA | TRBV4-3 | TGCGCCAGCAGCCAAGATCCGGGGGGCGCGGGCAGTGAGCAGTTCTTC | CASSQDPGGAGSEQFF
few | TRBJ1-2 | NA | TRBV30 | TGTGCCTGGAGTGGTCGTTTGCCTAACCCTAACTATGGCTACACCTTC | CAWSGRLPNPNYGYTF
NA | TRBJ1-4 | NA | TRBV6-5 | TGTGCCAGCAGTTACTCAAGACAGGTCGATAATGAAAAACTGTTTTTT | CASSYSRQVDNEKLFF
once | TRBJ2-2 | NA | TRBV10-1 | TGCGCCAGCAGCCGGGCGGCGGCCGATATCGCGAACACCGGGGAGCTGTTTTTT | CASSRAAADIANTGELFF
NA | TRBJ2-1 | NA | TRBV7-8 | TGTGCCAGCAGCCCACTTGCGGCAAGCCGCAATGAGCAGTTCTTC | CASSPLAASRNEQFF
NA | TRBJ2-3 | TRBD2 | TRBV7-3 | TGTGCCAGCAGCTCACGGACTAGCGGGCGAGATACGCAGTATTTT | CASSSRTSGRDTQYF
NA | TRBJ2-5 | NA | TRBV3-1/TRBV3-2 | TGTGCCAGCAGCCAAGTTCCGGAGACCCAGTACTTC | CASSQVPETQYF
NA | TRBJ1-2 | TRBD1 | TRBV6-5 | TGTGCCAGCAGAACCGGGACAGGGGGTTTGTATGGCTACACCTTC | CASRTGTGGLYGYTF
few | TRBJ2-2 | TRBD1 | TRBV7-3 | TGTGCCAGCAGCTGGGGACAGCCCACCGGGGAGCTGTTTTTT | CASSWGQPTGELFF
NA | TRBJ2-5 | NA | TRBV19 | TGTGCCACGGACGTGCGCTACCAAGAGACCCAGTACTTC | CATDVRYQETQYF
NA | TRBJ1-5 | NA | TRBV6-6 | TGTGCCAGCAGTCTCCCAGGGGCATACAATCAGCCCCAGCATTTT | CASSLPGAYNQPQHF
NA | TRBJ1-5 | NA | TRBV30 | TGTGCCTGGAGTGTACGTAGCAATCAGCCCCAGCATTTT | CAWSVRSNQPQHF
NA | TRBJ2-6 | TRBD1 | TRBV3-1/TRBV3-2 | TGTGCCAGCAGACTTGGACAGGCGTCCTCTGGGGCCAACGTCCTGACTTTC | CASRLGQASSGANVLTF
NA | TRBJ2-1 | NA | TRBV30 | TGTGCCTGGACACTGACGCCACAGTCCCCGCGGCAGTTCTTC | CAWTLTPQSPRQFF
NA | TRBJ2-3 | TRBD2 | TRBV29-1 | TGCAGCGTTAATGCGGGGGGGCCGATTGTAGATACGCAGTATTTT | CSVNAGGPIVDTQYF
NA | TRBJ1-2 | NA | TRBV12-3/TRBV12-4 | TGTGCCAGCGGGACTAACTATGGCTACACCTTC | CASGTNYGYTF
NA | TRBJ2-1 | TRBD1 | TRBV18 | TGTGCCAGCTCGAGGACAGGGCAAGCGACATCCCCGAATGAGCAGTTCTTC | CASSRTGQATSPNEQFF
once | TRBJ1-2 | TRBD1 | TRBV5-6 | TGTGCCAGCAGCTTGTGGGATTTGGGGACAGTAACTTCTAACTATGGCTACACCTTC | CASSLWDLGTVTSNYGYTF
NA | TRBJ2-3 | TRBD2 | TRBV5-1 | TGCGCCAGCAGCTCCCTAGCGGGAACTAGCACAGATACGCAGTATTTT | CASSSLAGTSTDTQYF
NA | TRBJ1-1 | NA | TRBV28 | TGTGCCAGCAGTTTCGGGGGCAGGTCGGGGACTGAAGCTTTCTTT | CASSFGGRSGTEAFF
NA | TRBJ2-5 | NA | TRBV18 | TGTGCCAGCTCCCCCTCATTCGGGGGGCGGGAGACCCAGTACTTC | CASSPSFGGRETQYF
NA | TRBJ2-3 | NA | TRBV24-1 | TGTGCCACCAGTGATGAAAGGGAACTCCTGGATACGCAGTATTTT | CATSDERELLDTQYF
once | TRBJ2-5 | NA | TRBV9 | TGTGCCAGCAGCGTAGATGTAATGGCAGGGGACGAGACCCAGTACTTC | CASSVDVMAGDETQYF
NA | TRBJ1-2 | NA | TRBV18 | TGTGCCAGCTCACCACTCCCAGATTACAACGGCTACACCTTC | CASSPLPDYNGYTF
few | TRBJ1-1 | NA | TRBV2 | TGTGCCAGCAGTTGGGCCACGAACACTGAAGCTTTCTTT | CASSWATNTEAFF
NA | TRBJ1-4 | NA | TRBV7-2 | TGTGCCAGCAGCTTAGGTCTAACGGCAGGGCGGGGTGAAAAACTGTTTTTT | CASSLGLTAGRGEKLFF
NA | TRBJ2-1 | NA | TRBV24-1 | TGTGCCACCAGTGACCCCGGGACACTCGAAGGCTCCTACAATGAGCAGTTCTTC | CATSDPGTLEGSYNEQFF
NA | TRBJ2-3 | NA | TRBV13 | TGTGCCAGCAGCGGTAGCGGTACCACTAGCACAGATACGCAGTATTTT | CASSGSGTTSTDTQYF
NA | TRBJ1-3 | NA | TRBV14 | TGTGCCAGCAGCCAAGGTCCCCTCGCTGCTGGAAACACCATATATTTT | CASSQGPLAAGNTIYF
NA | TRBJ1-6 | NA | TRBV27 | TGTGCCAGCAGTAGGGACATCCCGAATTCACCCCTCCACTTT | CASSRDIPNSPLHF
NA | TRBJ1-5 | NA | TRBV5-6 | TGTGCCAGCAGCTGGGCCACCGGAGGTCCCCAGCATTTT | CASSWATGGPQHF